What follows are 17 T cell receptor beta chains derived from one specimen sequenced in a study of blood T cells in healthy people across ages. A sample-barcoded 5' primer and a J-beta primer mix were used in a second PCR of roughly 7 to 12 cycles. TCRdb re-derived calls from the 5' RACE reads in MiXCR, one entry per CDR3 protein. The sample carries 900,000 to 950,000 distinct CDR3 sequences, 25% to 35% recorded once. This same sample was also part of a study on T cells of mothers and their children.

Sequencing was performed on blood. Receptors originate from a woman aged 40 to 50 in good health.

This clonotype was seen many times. The CDR3 sequence: CAVRDRVISYEQYF. Written as DNA, the CDR3 is TGTGCCGTCCGGGACAGGGTAATCTCCTACGAGCAGTACTTC. The chain couples TRBV24-1 to TRBJ2-7; 9 bases agree with TRBD1. Looked up from germline, CDR1 is KGHDR and CDR2 is SFDVKD. J lost 0 bases, V lost 12 bases, and 8 bases had no gene match. CDR3 length: 14 amino acids.

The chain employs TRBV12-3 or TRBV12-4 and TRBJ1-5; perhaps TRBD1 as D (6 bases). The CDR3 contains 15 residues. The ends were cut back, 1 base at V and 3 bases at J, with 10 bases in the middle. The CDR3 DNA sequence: TGTGCCAGCAGTTTAGGGGGACACCTCAATCAGCCCCAGCATTTT. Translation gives CASSLGGHLNQPQHF.

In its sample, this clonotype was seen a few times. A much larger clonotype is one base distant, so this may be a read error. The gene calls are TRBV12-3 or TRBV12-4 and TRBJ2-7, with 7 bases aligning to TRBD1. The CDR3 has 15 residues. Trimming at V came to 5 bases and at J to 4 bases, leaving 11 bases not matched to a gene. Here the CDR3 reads CASSPRDRYRYEQYF. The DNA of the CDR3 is TGTGCCAGCAGTCCCCGGGACAGATACCGTTACGAGCAGTACTTC.

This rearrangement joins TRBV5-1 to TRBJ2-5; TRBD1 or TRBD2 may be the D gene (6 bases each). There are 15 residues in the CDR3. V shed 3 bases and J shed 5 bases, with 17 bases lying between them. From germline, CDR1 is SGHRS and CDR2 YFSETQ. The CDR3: CASSWGRGASETQYF. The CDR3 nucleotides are TGCGCCAGCAGCTGGGGGCGGGGCGCCTCCGAGACCCAGTACTTC.

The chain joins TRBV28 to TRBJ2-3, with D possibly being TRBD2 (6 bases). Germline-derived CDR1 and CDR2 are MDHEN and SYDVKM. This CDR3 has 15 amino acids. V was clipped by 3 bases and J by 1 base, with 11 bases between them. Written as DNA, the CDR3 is TGTGCCAGCAGTTTGGGGGGTTTCGGCACAGATACGCAGTATTTT. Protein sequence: CASSLGGFGTDTQYF.

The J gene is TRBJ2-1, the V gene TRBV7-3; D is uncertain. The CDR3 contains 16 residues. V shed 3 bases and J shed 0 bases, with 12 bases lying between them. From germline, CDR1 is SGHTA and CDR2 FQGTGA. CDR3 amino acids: CASSLAYSSSYNEQFF. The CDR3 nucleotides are TGTGCCAGCAGCTTGGCATATTCGAGCTCCTACAATGAGCAGTTCTTC.

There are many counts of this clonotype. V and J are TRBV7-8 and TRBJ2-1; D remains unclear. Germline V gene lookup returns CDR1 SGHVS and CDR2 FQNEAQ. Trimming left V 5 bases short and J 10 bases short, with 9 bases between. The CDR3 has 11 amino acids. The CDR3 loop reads CASSPSGEQFF. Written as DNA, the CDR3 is TGTGCCAGCAGCCCCTCCGGCGAGCAGTTCTTC.

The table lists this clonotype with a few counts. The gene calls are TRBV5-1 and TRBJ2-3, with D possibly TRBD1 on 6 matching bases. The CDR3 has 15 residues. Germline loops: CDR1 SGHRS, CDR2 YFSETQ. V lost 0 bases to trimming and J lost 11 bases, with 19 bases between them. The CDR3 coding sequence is TGCGCCAGCAGCTTGGGGACAGAGTTTTACTACGAGCAGTATTTT. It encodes CASSLGTEFYYEQYF.

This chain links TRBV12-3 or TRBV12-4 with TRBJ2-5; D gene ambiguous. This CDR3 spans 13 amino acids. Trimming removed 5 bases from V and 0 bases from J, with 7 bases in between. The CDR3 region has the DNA TGTGCCAGCAGTGCGGCCAACCAAGAGACCCAGTACTTC. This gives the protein CASSAANQETQYF.

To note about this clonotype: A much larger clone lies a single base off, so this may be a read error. CDR3 coding DNA: TGTGCCAGCGCCCCCGAGGGGGGGCGCAGCACAGATACGCAGTATTTT. Protein sequence: CASAPEGGRSTDTQYF. V gene TRBV12-3 or TRBV12-4 combines with J gene TRBJ2-3, with D perhaps TRBD2 (7 bases). The CDR3 sequence is 16 residues long. V was trimmed by 8 bases and J by 0 bases, leaving 18 bases between them.

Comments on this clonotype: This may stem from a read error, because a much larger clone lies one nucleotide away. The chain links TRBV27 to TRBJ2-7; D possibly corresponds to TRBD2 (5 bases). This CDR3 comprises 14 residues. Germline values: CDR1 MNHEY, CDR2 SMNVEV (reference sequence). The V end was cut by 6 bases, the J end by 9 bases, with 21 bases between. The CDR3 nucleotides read TGTGCCAGCAGCCCAACCATCGGACTCTCCGGGCAGTACTTC. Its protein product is CASSPTIGLSGQYF.

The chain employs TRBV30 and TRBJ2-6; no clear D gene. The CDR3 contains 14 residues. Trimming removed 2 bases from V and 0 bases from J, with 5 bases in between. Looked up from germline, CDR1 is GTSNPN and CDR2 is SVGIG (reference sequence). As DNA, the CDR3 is TGTGCCTGGAGTCCCCTCTCTGGGGCCAACGTCCTGACTTTC. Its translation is CAWSPLSGANVLTF.

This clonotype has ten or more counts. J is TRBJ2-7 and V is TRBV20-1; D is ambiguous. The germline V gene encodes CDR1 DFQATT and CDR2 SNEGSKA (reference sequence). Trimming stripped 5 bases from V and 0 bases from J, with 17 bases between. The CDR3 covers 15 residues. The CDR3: CSAPDHRVSSYEQYF. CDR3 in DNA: TGCAGTGCTCCCGACCACCGGGTTAGCTCCTACGAGCAGTACTTC.

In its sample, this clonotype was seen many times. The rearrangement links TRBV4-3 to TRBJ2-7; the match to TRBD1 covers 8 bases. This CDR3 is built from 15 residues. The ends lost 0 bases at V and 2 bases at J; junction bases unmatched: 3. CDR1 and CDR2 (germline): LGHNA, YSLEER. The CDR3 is CASSQDRTGPYEQYF. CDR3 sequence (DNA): TGCGCCAGCAGCCAAGATAGGACAGGGCCCTACGAGCAGTACTTC.

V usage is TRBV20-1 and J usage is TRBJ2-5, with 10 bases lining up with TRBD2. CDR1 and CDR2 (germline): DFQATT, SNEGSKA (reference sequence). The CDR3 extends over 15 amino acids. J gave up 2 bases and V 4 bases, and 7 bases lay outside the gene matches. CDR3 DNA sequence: TGCAGTGCTAATAGCGGGGGGTACATACAAGAGACCCAGTACTTC. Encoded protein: CSANSGGYIQETQYF.

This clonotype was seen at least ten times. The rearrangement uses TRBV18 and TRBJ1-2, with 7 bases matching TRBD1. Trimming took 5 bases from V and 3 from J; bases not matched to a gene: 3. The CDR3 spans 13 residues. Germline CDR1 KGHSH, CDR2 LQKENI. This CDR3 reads CASSTGTDYGYTF. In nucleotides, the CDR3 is TGTGCCAGCTCAACCGGGACAGACTATGGCTACACCTTC. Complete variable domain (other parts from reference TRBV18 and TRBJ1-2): NAGVMQNPRHLVRRRGQEARLRCSPMKGHSHVYWYRQLPEEGLKFMVYLQKENIIDESGMPKERFSAEFPKEGPSILRIQQVVRGDSAAYFCASSTGTDYGYTFGSGTRLTVV.

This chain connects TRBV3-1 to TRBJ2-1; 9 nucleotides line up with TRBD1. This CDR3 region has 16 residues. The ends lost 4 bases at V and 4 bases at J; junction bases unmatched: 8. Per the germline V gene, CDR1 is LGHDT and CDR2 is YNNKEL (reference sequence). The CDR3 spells CASSPTGGHRYNEQFF. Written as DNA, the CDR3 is TGTGCCAGCAGCCCCACAGGGGGCCATCGATACAATGAGCAGTTCTTC.